This is a list of T cell receptor beta chains from one sample in a study of T-cell reconstitution after alpha-beta-depleted transplantation in children. TCRdb reprocessed the PCR reads with MiXCR, giving one entry per CDR3 protein. The sample records 580,000 or so distinct CDR3 sequences, 20% to 25% being singletons. Sample: PBMCs, mostly from graft donor cells, taken 360 days after TCRalphabeta/CD19-depleted stem cell transplant. The receptors derive from a boy under two years old who had a stem cell transplant for acute myeloid leukemia, so the T cells may come from the graft donor. CDR3s include the opening cysteine and the closing phenylalanine or tryptophan. D genes are given only for firm matches.

d_gene: -
j_gene: TRBJ2-1
v_gene: TRBV21-1
CDR3aa: CASSKRPTSGKYNEQFF

d_gene: -
j_gene: TRBJ2-2
v_gene: TRBV20-1
CDR3aa: CSASDRGTGELFF

d_gene: TRBD2
j_gene: TRBJ2-1
v_gene: TRBV20-1
CDR3aa: CSARVASGGAEQFF

d_gene: -
j_gene: TRBJ2-3
v_gene: TRBV21-1
CDR3aa: CANSKHQRDTQYF

d_gene: TRBD1
j_gene: TRBJ2-7
v_gene: TRBV6-2/TRBV6-3
CDR3aa: CASSYLLGQAVRNYEQYF

d_gene: -
j_gene: TRBJ2-5
v_gene: TRBV12-3/TRBV12-4
CDR3aa: CASSLGSHEGTQYF

d_gene: TRBD1
j_gene: TRBJ2-1
v_gene: TRBV20-1
CDR3aa: CSAREAARDRTADEQFF

d_gene: TRBD2
j_gene: TRBJ2-3
v_gene: TRBV29-1
CDR3aa: CSVDALAGVLLSTDTQYF

d_gene: -
j_gene: TRBJ2-2
v_gene: TRBV18
CDR3aa: CASSTDRNTGELFF

d_gene: -
j_gene: TRBJ2-7
v_gene: TRBV20-1
CDR3aa: CSAARGGAGEQYF

d_gene: TRBD2
j_gene: TRBJ2-7
v_gene: TRBV7-9
CDR3aa: CASSFKTSGHEQYF

d_gene: -
j_gene: TRBJ2-7
v_gene: TRBV11-2
CDR3aa: CASSLSHYEQYF

d_gene: -
j_gene: TRBJ1-2
v_gene: TRBV20-1
CDR3aa: CSARGADGYTF

d_gene: -
j_gene: TRBJ1-2
v_gene: TRBV12-3/TRBV12-4
CDR3aa: CASSFSNLYGYTF

d_gene: -
j_gene: TRBJ2-1
v_gene: TRBV10-3
CDR3aa: CAISESEGGVQFF

d_gene: -
j_gene: TRBJ2-2
v_gene: TRBV10-3
CDR3aa: CATKGVGTGELFF

d_gene: -
j_gene: TRBJ1-4
v_gene: TRBV6-1
CDR3aa: CASNLVVPATNEKLFF

d_gene: -
j_gene: TRBJ2-5
v_gene: TRBV9
CDR3aa: CASSARRDIQETQYF

d_gene: -
j_gene: TRBJ2-5
v_gene: TRBV20-1
CDR3aa: CSARPLQGQETQYF

d_gene: TRBD2
j_gene: TRBJ2-5
v_gene: TRBV20-1
CDR3aa: CSAGRTSGSQETQYF

d_gene: -
j_gene: TRBJ1-2
v_gene: TRBV7-9
CDR3aa: CASSLAQGSLYGYTF

d_gene: -
j_gene: TRBJ1-5
v_gene: TRBV28
CDR3aa: CASRSLQGQPQHF

d_gene: -
j_gene: TRBJ2-1
v_gene: TRBV30
CDR3aa: CAWSVLDSEQFF

d_gene: -
j_gene: TRBJ1-1
v_gene: TRBV20-1
CDR3aa: CSARAGVTEAFF

d_gene: TRBD2
j_gene: TRBJ2-1
v_gene: TRBV9
CDR3aa: CASSGATSGGYEQFF

d_gene: -
j_gene: TRBJ1-2
v_gene: TRBV29-1
CDR3aa: CSVRAADYGYTF

d_gene: -
j_gene: TRBJ1-5
v_gene: TRBV28
CDR3aa: CASSTDRNYQPQHF

d_gene: -
j_gene: TRBJ1-6
v_gene: TRBV6-5
CDR3aa: CASSYGPDSGNSPLHF

d_gene: -
j_gene: TRBJ1-1
v_gene: TRBV28
CDR3aa: CASSQWDESFGGEAFF

d_gene: -
j_gene: TRBJ2-1
v_gene: TRBV6-5
CDR3aa: CASSYFPGTPGDEQFF

d_gene: -
j_gene: TRBJ2-3
v_gene: TRBV5-1
CDR3aa: CASTPGQNTDTQYF

d_gene: -
j_gene: TRBJ2-2
v_gene: TRBV24-1
CDR3aa: CATSDWGRITRHTGELFF

d_gene: -
j_gene: TRBJ2-5
v_gene: TRBV20-1
CDR3aa: CSARDLGGGLGGTQCF

d_gene: -
j_gene: TRBJ1-5
v_gene: TRBV10-3
CDR3aa: CAIRDTANSNQPQHF

d_gene: TRBD2
j_gene: TRBJ2-3
v_gene: TRBV7-9
CDR3aa: CASSPGTSVTDTQYF

d_gene: TRBD1
j_gene: TRBJ2-4
v_gene: TRBV24-1
CDR3aa: CATSDPGQGKNIQYF

d_gene: -
j_gene: TRBJ2-4
v_gene: TRBV20-1
CDR3aa: CSARDSLAKNIQYF

d_gene: -
j_gene: TRBJ2-6
v_gene: TRBV5-1
CDR3aa: CASSPRQGSGANVLTF

d_gene: -
j_gene: TRBJ1-1
v_gene: TRBV20-1
CDR3aa: CSASRGYRGGYEAFF

d_gene: -
j_gene: TRBJ2-6
v_gene: TRBV18
CDR3aa: CASSPETGSASGANVLTF

d_gene: TRBD1
j_gene: TRBJ1-2
v_gene: TRBV20-1
CDR3aa: CSARDDRGLYGYTF

d_gene: TRBD1
j_gene: TRBJ1-4
v_gene: TRBV20-1
CDR3aa: CSARGTGGSEKLFF

d_gene: -
j_gene: TRBJ2-1
v_gene: TRBV24-1
CDR3aa: CATSAQEHSYNEQFF

d_gene: -
j_gene: TRBJ2-5
v_gene: TRBV29-1
CDR3aa: CSVEGRPRETQYF

d_gene: TRBD1
j_gene: TRBJ1-5
v_gene: TRBV20-1
CDR3aa: CSARIGQGTFNQPQHF

d_gene: -
j_gene: -
v_gene: TRBV7-9
CDR3aa: CASSLAAGSYEQFF

d_gene: -
j_gene: TRBJ2-1
v_gene: TRBV6-5
CDR3aa: CASSYSSLRNNEQFF